Each of the 5 T cell receptor beta chains below was sequenced from the same sample in a study of blood T cells in healthy people across ages. Through a sample-barcoded 5' primer and a J-beta primer mix, a second PCR was run for 7 to 11 cycles. Using its own MiXCR run on the 5' RACE reads, TCRdb lists one record per CDR3 protein. The sample holds approximately 680,000 distinct CDR3 sequences, 32% seen once. The sample consisted of blood. These receptors were taken from an elderly woman in good health.

The gene calls are TRBV19 and TRBJ2-1; the D gene is possibly TRBD2 (7 bases). CDR3 size: 14 residues. Germline assignment: CDR1 LNHDA and CDR2 SQIVND (reference sequence). V was trimmed by 3 bases and J by 9 bases, leaving 15 bases between them. CDR3 residues: CASSMGAGDGEQFF. In DNA, the CDR3 is TGTGCCAGTAGTATGGGGGCGGGGGACGGTGAGCAGTTCTTC.

This clonotype showed up many times. This chain uses TRBV12-3 or TRBV12-4 with TRBJ2-1, with TRBD2 matching over 10 bases. With V trimmed by 6 bases and J by 7 bases, 9 bases remained unmatched. CDR3 size: 15 residues. The CDR3 protein is CASRSSGGGNNEQFF. In DNA, the CDR3 is TGTGCCAGCAGGTCGAGCGGGGGGGGAAATAATGAGCAGTTCTTC.

The V gene is TRBV19, the J gene TRBJ2-7; TRBD2 aligns across 7 bases. The CDR3 loop spans 13 amino acids. V shed 8 bases and J 2 bases; nucleotides not matched to a gene: 6. Looked up from germline, CDR1 is LNHDA and CDR2 is SQIVND (reference sequence). For the CDR3, the DNA is TGTGCCAGTGGGAGGGTTGGTACCTACGAGCAGTACTTC. Amino acid sequence: CASGRVGTYEQYF.

The rearrangement links TRBV7-9 to TRBJ2-3; D unresolved. CDR3 length: 16 amino acids. CDR1 is SEHNR and CDR2 is FQNEAQ in the germline V gene (reference sequence). V gave up 7 bases and J gave up 4 bases, with 21 bases separating them. CDR3 sequence: CASNPTSQDGSDTQYF. CDR3 in DNA: TGTGCCAGCAACCCTACGTCGCAGGACGGGTCAGATACGCAGTATTTT.

Only a few counts were recorded for this clonotype. One base away lies a much larger clone, so this may be a sequencing read error. V is TRBV20-1 and J is TRBJ2-3, with no clear D. Trimming took off 6 bases at V and 10 bases at J, with 17 bases between the two ends. CDR3 size: 12 residues. Germline CDR1 and CDR2: DFQATT and SNEGSKA (reference sequence). The CDR3, as DNA: TGCAGTGCCGAAGGCAGTCGTGATGCGCAGTATTTT. Its translation: CSAEGSRDAQYF.